This T cell receptor beta chain was captured in a study of identical twins. Germline V lookup: CDR1 SQVTM, CDR2 ANQGSEA. This CDR3 comprises 12 residues. Deletions cut 0 bases from V and 12 bases from J, with 15 bases between. Study conclusions and caveats: Low generation probability was overrepresented in out-of-frame alpha sequences shared by twins. There were fewer insertions in abundant cord blood beta clonotypes, but memory repertoires showed no such pattern.

Note on this clonotype: Its antigen is not identified.

Addition of a universal primer site occurred through template switching, and cDNA carried unique molecular identifiers. MiXCR, applied by TCRdb to the 5' RACE reads, yields one record per CDR3 protein. Among roughly 470,000 distinct CDR3 sequences listed, more than 13% were seen once. This sample was shared with a second study, whose subject was yellow fever vaccine responses in identical twins.

What was sequenced was CD4+ T cells sorted from blood. The sequence was collected from a woman between 18 and 29 years old in good health. The chain couples TRBV29-1 to TRBJ2-7; weak D call: TRBD2 (7 bases). CDR3 bases: TGCAGCGTTGAAGATGGGGGGGCAGGGCCGTACTTC. It encodes CSVEDGGAGPYF.